Shown below are 16 T cell receptor beta chains from a single sample sequenced in a study of T cells in Graves' hyperthyroidism and ophthalmopathy. TCR beta CDR3 regions were amplified from RNA transcripts. Researchers ran a first-round RT-PCR on the TCR CDR3 using the HTBI primer set. TCRdb reanalysed the multiplex PCR reads using MiXCR and keeps one entry per CDR3 protein. Among approximately 420,000 distinct CDR3 sequences listed, around 14% were seen once. Sequencing was done on a sample of blood. These TCRs come from a woman in her 30s with Graves' hyperthyroidism.

The CDR3 spells CSASLGSFSYNEQFF. As DNA, the CDR3 is TGCAGTGCTAGTTTGGGGTCTTTCTCCTACAATGAGCAGTTCTTC. V usage is TRBV20-1 and J usage is TRBJ2-1; D is ambiguous. V gave up 3 bases and J gave up 0 bases, with 12 bases separating them. CDR1 and CDR2 from the germline V gene are DFQATT and SNEGSKA (reference sequence). The CDR3 is 15 residues long.

This clonotype came up many times. V is TRBV2 and J is TRBJ2-7; D ambiguous. V was pared by 1 base and J by 4 bases, with 8 bases between. The CDR3 is 13 residues long. CDR1 is SNHLY and CDR2 is FYNNEI in the germline V gene. The DNA for the CDR3 is TGTGCCAGCAGTGAAGTGCAGGATTACGAGCAGTACTTC. Protein: CASSEVQDYEQYF.

The chain has TRBV5-1 and TRBJ2-2; D call uncertain. Germline CDR1 SGHRS, CDR2 YFSETQ. Trimming removed 0 bases at V and 5 bases at J, with 8 bases between. The CDR3 runs to 14 residues. CDR3 sequence: CASSLVSATGELFF. CDR3 sequence (DNA): TGCGCCAGCAGCTTGGTATCGGCGACCGGGGAGCTGTTTTTT.

This clonotype was observed at least ten times. The rearrangement uses TRBV20-1 and TRBJ2-1; a weak D match, TRBD2 (6 bases). The germline gives CDR1 DFQATT, CDR2 SNEGSKA (reference sequence). V dropped 2 bases and J dropped 0 bases, with 11 bases sitting between them. The CDR3 is 15 amino acids. The CDR3 nucleotides read TGCAGTGCTAGAACCCTAGCGAGCTCCTACAATGAGCAGTTCTTC. Amino acids: CSARTLASSYNEQFF.

In the case of this clonotype: This may be a read error, as it is one base from a much larger clone. V is TRBV10-2 and J is TRBJ2-1, with TRBD2 matching 7 bases. The end of the DNA fits TRBJ2-7 better, so the J call may be wrong. The CDR3 runs to 17 residues. Germline CDR1 reads WSHSY; CDR2 reads SAAADI. As DNA, the CDR3 is TGCGCCAGCAGTGGCCTCGGGGGGACTGCGGCCCCCAATGAGCAGTACTTC. Protein sequence: CASSGLGGTAAPNEQYF.

Ten or more counts support this clonotype. The V call is TRBV12-3 or TRBV12-4, the J call TRBJ1-5; no firm D call. The CDR3 contains 15 residues. V lost 2 bases, J lost 0 bases, and 8 bases lay in between. CDR3 sequence: CASSLFGNSNQPQHF. The DNA of the CDR3 is TGTGCCAGCAGTTTATTTGGGAATAGCAATCAGCCCCAGCATTTT.

In its sample, this clonotype was seen a few times. Sequence at one end of the junction differs from germline and may be a read error. The J gene is TRBJ2-2, the V gene TRBV20-1; TRBD2 matches 11 bases. This CDR3 has 14 residues. Germline V CDR1 and CDR2: DFQATT, SNEGSKA (reference sequence). CDR3 residues: CSTSGSGHTGELFF. The CDR3 DNA reads as TGCAGTACTAGCGGGAGTGGGCACACCGGGGAGCTGTTTTTT.

This clonotype was seen more than once but under ten times. The rearrangement joins TRBV20-1 to TRBJ2-5, with TRBD2 identical over 14 bases. The ends lost 2 bases at V and 4 bases at J; junction bases unmatched: 9. CDR3 size: 17 residues. Per germline, CDR1 DFQATT and CDR2 SNEGSKA (reference sequence). CDR3 loop: CSARSIGTSGRRETQYF. The DNA of the CDR3 is TGCAGTGCTAGATCTATTGGGACTAGCGGGAGAAGAGAGACCCAGTACTTC.

The table lists this clonotype with a few counts. V and J are TRBV7-2 and TRBJ2-7; 8 nucleotides align to TRBD2. Germline V lookup: CDR1 SGHTA, CDR2 FQGNSA. The CDR3 runs to 15 residues. The V gene end was trimmed by 5 bases and the J gene end by 4 bases; junction bases not matched to a gene: 10. CDR3 amino acids: CASSPFPGLGYEQYF. The DNA for the CDR3 is TGTGCCAGCAGCCCTTTCCCGGGACTAGGGTACGAGCAGTACTTC.

This chain uses TRBV20-1 with TRBJ2-7, with 8 bases identical to TRBD2. This CDR3 is 16 amino acids long. The germline gives CDR1 DFQATT, CDR2 SNEGSKA (reference sequence). With 0 bases clipped from V and 4 bases from J, the junction kept 11 bases outside the gene matches. The CDR3 nucleotides are TGCAGTGCTAGAGATCGCAACGGGAGGGCCGTGTACGAGCAGTACTTC. Translated: CSARDRNGRAVYEQYF.

This clonotype was recorded many times. The V and J genes are TRBV29-1 and TRBJ2-1, with TRBD2 as a possible D gene (7 bases). CDR3 length: 13 residues. Germline V gene lookup returns CDR1 SQVTM and CDR2 ANQGSEA. V dropped 5 bases and J dropped 10 bases, with 18 bases sitting between them. The CDR3 DNA reads TGCAGCGTTAGTCCGGGGGGCTCTAGAGAGCAGTTCTTC. Encoded protein: CSVSPGGSREQFF.

The table lists this clonotype with a few counts. The chain links TRBV20-1 to TRBJ1-4, with D possibly being TRBD1 (6 bases). This CDR3 comprises 13 residues. Germline CDR1 and CDR2: DFQATT and SNEGSKA (reference sequence). The V end lost 5 bases, the J end lost 7 bases, and 14 bases lay between the germline ends. CDR3 loop: CSAQTGLSEKLFF. For the CDR3, the DNA is TGCAGTGCTCAAACAGGGCTTAGTGAAAAACTGTTTTTT.

This clonotype has at least ten counts. The chain uses TRBV28 and TRBJ1-5; 8 positions agree with TRBD1. Trimming cost V 4 bases and J 0 bases; bases outside gene matches: 20. CDR1 is MDHEN, CDR2 SYDVKM, per germline. The CDR3 spans 21 residues. CDR3 bases: TGTGCCAGCAGTTCTTATCACTTAGGACAGGGCGTTAGATATAGCAATCAGCCCCAGCATTTT. Its translation: CASSSYHLGQGVRYSNQPQHF.

V is TRBV20-1 and J is TRBJ1-5; maybe TRBD1 (5 bases). Germline V CDR1 and CDR2: DFQATT, SNEGSKA (reference sequence). Trimming left V 6 bases short and J 3 bases short, with 12 bases between. This CDR3 has 13 amino acids. The CDR3 here is CSAVWGNNQPQHF. CDR3 nucleotides: TGCAGTGCAGTTTGGGGGAACAATCAGCCCCAGCATTTT.

In this sample, this clonotype turned up many times. The rearrangement uses TRBV5-1 and TRBJ2-7; D is possibly TRBD2 (6 bases). Trimming stripped 0 bases from V and 3 bases from J, with 10 bases between. This CDR3 spans 14 amino acids. From germline, CDR1 is SGHRS and CDR2 YFSETQ. Here the CDR3 DNA reads TGCGCCAGCAGCTTGGGGGGGACTCTCTACGAGCAGTACTTC. Translated: CASSLGGTLYEQYF. Variable domain in full (rest from reference TRBV5-1 and TRBJ2-7): KAGVTQTPRYLIKTRGQQVTLSCSPISGHRSVSWYQQTPGQGLQFLFEYFSETQRNKGNFPGRFSGRQFSNSRSEMNVSTLELGDSALYLCASSLGGTLYEQYFGPGTRLTVT.

This clonotype showed up many times. The chain recombines TRBV7-9 with TRBJ2-7; no clear D gene. Trimming took off 4 bases at V and 6 bases at J, with 25 bases between the two ends. Germline CDR1 reads SEHNR; CDR2 reads FQNEAQ (reference sequence). The CDR3 spans 17 residues. CDR3 DNA: TGTGCCAGCAGCTCAACGTCGGGCCCCCCTTTACCCTCCGAGCAGTACTTC. Translated: CASSSTSGPPLPSEQYF.